These T cell receptor beta chains were read from a single sample in a study of Ad26.COV2.S vaccination and SARS-CoV-2 variants. TCRdb keeps only in-frame clones here, not all; method: immunoSEQ multiplex PCR. The sample records more than 400,000 clones, 92% being singletons. This material consisted of peripheral blood, taken in a trial of Ad26.COV2.S vaccine versus placebo. Source of these receptors: a person between 18 and 65 years old who received the Ad26.COV2.S COVID-19 vaccine or a placebo. Both conserved end residues are part of each CDR3. A D gene is named only where the DNA matches it firmly. Only some rows state a clone size, as once, few, many or a class for expanded clones.

j_call clone_size d_call v_call cdr3_nt cdr3_aa
TRBJ2-7 . . TRBV3-1/TRBV3-2 TGTGCCACCACCCAGAGGGGTTCCTACGAGCAGTACTTC CATTQRGSYEQYF
TRBJ2-3 . . TRBV27 TGTGCCAGCGGCAGCCTCCCGGGATCGGGCACAGATACGCAGTATTTT CASGSLPGSGTDTQYF
TRBJ2-3 . TRBD2 TRBV3-1/TRBV3-2 TGTGCCAGCAGCCAATACGTGCGGGGGGGGTTGGATACGCAGTATTTT CASSQYVRGGLDTQYF
TRBJ2-5 . . TRBV3-1/TRBV3-2 TGTGCCAGCAGCCAAGGTTTCTTGACTAGACAAGAGACCCAGTACTTC CASSQGFLTRQETQYF
TRBJ1-2 . TRBD1 TRBV6-2/TRBV6-3 TGTGCCAGCAGCCCTCTTGACAGGGGGAGAAGGAGTAACTATGGCTACACCTTC CASSPLDRGRRSNYGYTF
TRBJ2-5 . . TRBV2 TGTGCCAGCAGTTGGCGGGGGCGAGAGACCCAGTACTTC CASSWRGRETQYF
TRBJ1-5 . TRBD1 TRBV4-1 TGCGCCAGCAGCCAAGAGATGCCACAGGGGAATCAGCCCCAGCATTTT CASSQEMPQGNQPQHF
TRBJ1-1 . . TRBV6-1 TGTGCCAGCAGTGAGTGGAGGGAAGAGAACACTGAAGCTTTCTTT CASSEWREENTEAFF
TRBJ1-2 few . TRBV5-1 TGCGCCAGCAGCTTGGGCGGCAGGGTTAACTATGGCTACACCTTC CASSLGGRVNYGYTF
TRBJ2-3 . . TRBV6-6 TGTGCCAGCAGTTACAGGGTTGGGGGCACAGATACGCAGTATTTT CASSYRVGGTDTQYF
TRBJ1-1 . TRBD1 TRBV10-3 TGTGCCGGCTCGGGACAGTTGAACACTGAAGCTTTCTTT CAGSGQLNTEAFF
TRBJ2-7 . . TRBV28 TGTGCCAGCAGTTTGGAATACGAGCAGTACTTC CASSLEYEQYF
TRBJ2-2 . . TRBV18 TGTGCCAGCTCACCATACGGGGGAAACACCGGGGAGCTGTTTTTT CASSPYGGNTGELFF
TRBJ1-2 . . TRBV25-1 TGTGCCAGCAGTGAAAGACTGGTAGGGGAGCCCAACTATGGCTACACCTTC CASSERLVGEPNYGYTF
TRBJ1-2 . TRBD1 TRBV5-1 TGCGCCAGCAGCCGGGACAGTCTGGGCTATGGCTACACCTTC CASSRDSLGYGYTF
TRBJ1-1 . . TRBV3-1/TRBV3-2 TGTGCCAGCAGCCAAGCTGAGGAGTACGCTGAAGCTTTCTTT CASSQAEEYAEAFF
TRBJ1-1 . TRBD1 TRBV6-2/TRBV6-3 TGTGCCAGCAGTTACCCGTTGAAGGGGGCCTGGAACACTGAAGCTTTCTTT CASSYPLKGAWNTEAFF
TRBJ2-7 . . TRBV2 TGTGCCAGCAGTGAACGGGTCAGGGACTACGAGCAGTACTTC CASSERVRDYEQYF
TRBJ2-1 . TRBD2 TRBV30 TGTGCCTGGAGTACCGCGGGGGGCCGGAACAATGAGCAGTTCTTC CAWSTAGGRNNEQFF
TRBJ2-5 . . TRBV29-1 TGCAGCGTTGGGGGCTGGAGGGGGCAAGAGACCCAGTACTTC CSVGGWRGQETQYF
TRBJ1-5 . . TRBV7-2 TGTGCCAGCAGCTTAGCGGGGGGGCTTAGCAATCAGCCCCAGCATTTT CASSLAGGLSNQPQHF
TRBJ2-3 . TRBD2 TRBV9 TGTGCCAGCACCTCCGGGGGGGCGCCCTACACAGATACGCAGTATTTT CASTSGGAPYTDTQYF
TRBJ1-1 . TRBD1 TRBV6-2/TRBV6-3 TGTGCCAGCAGTAGGGCAGGGGGGACTGAAGCTTTCTTT CASSRAGGTEAFF
TRBJ2-1 . . TRBV10-1 TGCGCCAGCAGTTCGGGCAGCTCCTACAATGAGCAGTTCTTC CASSSGSSYNEQFF
TRBJ1-1 few . TRBV18 TGTGCCAGCTCTCTTCAGAACACTGAAGCTTTCTTT CASSLQNTEAFF
TRBJ1-5 once TRBD1 TRBV11-2 TGTGCCAGCAGCTTATTGGCCACAGGGGATCGCAATCAGCCCCAGCATTTT CASSLLATGDRNQPQHF
TRBJ1-4 . . TRBV7-9 TGTGCCAGCACCTTCGCCCCGACAGCTGAAAAACTGTTTTTT CASTFAPTAEKLFF
TRBJ1-5 . TRBD1 TRBV18 TGTGCCAGCTCACCGACAGGGGCGGTTCAGCCCCAGCATTTT CASSPTGAVQPQHF
TRBJ1-1 once . TRBV30 TGTGCCTGGAGTCCTCCCCTTGGGGGGCCGCTCGGGGGGCCTGAAGCTTTCTTT CAWSPPLGGPLGGPEAFF
TRBJ1-1 . . TRBV28 TGTGCCAGCAGTTTCAGCGGGACCCCTGGCACTGAAGCTTTCTTT CASSFSGTPGTEAFF
TRBJ1-4 . . TRBV19 TGTGCCAGCCTTGTCCGATCAACTAATGAAAAACTGTTTTTT CASLVRSTNEKLFF
TRBJ2-3 . TRBD2 TRBV27 TGTGCCAGCAGTTCCTTACTAGCGGGGATCTCAGATACGCAGTATTTT CASSSLLAGISDTQYF
TRBJ1-5 . . TRBV7-9 TGTGCCAGCAGCAACGAGGGTAATCAGCCCCAGCATTTT CASSNEGNQPQHF
TRBJ2-7 . . TRBV5-6 TGTGCCAGCAGCTCGATTCGTGGGTACGAGCAGTACTTC CASSSIRGYEQYF
TRBJ2-7 . TRBD1 TRBV6-5 TGTGCCAGCAGTCCCTGGTCTGACAGGGTCCACGAGCAGTACTTC CASSPWSDRVHEQYF
TRBJ2-3 . . TRBV5-4 TGTGCCAGCAGCTTGGGTTCTCAGGCTTTTAGCACAGATACGCAGTATTTT CASSLGSQAFSTDTQYF
TRBJ2-2 . . TRBV5-4 TGTGCCAGCAGCTTGGGGGGACTCGGGGAGCTGTTTTTT CASSLGGLGELFF
TRBJ1-1 . TRBD1 TRBV27 TGTGCCAGCAGTTTATCTTACAGGGGCTTGAACACTGAAGCTTTCTTT CASSLSYRGLNTEAFF
TRBJ2-5 . TRBD1 TRBV7-9 TGTGCCAGCAGCTTAGTGGGACAGGGTCCTTTAGAGACCCAGTACTTC CASSLVGQGPLETQYF
TRBJ2-7 . TRBD1 TRBV28 TGTGCCAGCACACCGGGACAGGGGGCGCGGGAGCAGTACTTC CASTPGQGAREQYF
TRBJ1-1 . . TRBV3-1/TRBV3-2 TGTGCCAGCAGCCTCCGGGCCCCACGAAGGAACACTGAAGCTTTCTTT CASSLRAPRRNTEAFF
TRBJ2-2 once . TRBV10-2 TGCGCCAGCAGTGGCGGCGGAAGCTTACTAAACACCGGGGAGCTGTTTTTT CASSGGGSLLNTGELFF
TRBJ1-5 . . TRBV3-1/TRBV3-2 TGTGCCAGCAGCCAAGATCCAGGGAGCAATCAGCCCCAGCATTTT CASSQDPGSNQPQHF
TRBJ2-7 few . TRBV2 TGTGCCAGCAGTGTCCGGCGGGCTAGCGCTCCTTACGAGCAGTACTTC CASSVRRASAPYEQYF
TRBJ1-2 . . TRBV30 TGTGCCTGGAGTGGGCCTAACTATGGCTACACCTTC CAWSGPNYGYTF
TRBJ2-2 . TRBD2 TRBV23-1 TGCGCCAGCAGTCAACCCCTGGGGCTAGCGGGGGTAAACACCGGGGAGCTGTTTTTT CASSQPLGLAGVNTGELFF
TRBJ2-7 . TRBD1 TRBV3-1/TRBV3-2 TGTGCCAGCAGCCAAGTTGGGACAGGGCCCTACGAGCAGTACTTC CASSQVGTGPYEQYF
TRBJ2-5 . TRBD2 TRBV7-6 TGTGCCAGCAGCTCCGCAGCGGGGGGCTTAGAGACCCAGTACTTC CASSSAAGGLETQYF
TRBJ1-2 once . TRBV4-3 TGCGCCAGCAGCCAAGAGGACAGAGACTATGGCTACACCTTC CASSQEDRDYGYTF